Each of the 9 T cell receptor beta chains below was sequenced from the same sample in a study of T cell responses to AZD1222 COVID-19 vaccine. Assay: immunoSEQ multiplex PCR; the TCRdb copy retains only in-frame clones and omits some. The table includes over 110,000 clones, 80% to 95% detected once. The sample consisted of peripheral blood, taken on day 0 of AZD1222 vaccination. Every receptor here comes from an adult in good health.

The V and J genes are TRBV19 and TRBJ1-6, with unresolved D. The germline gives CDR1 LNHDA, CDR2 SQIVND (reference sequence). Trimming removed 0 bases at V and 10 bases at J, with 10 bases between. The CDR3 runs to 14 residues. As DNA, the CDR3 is TGTGCCAGTAGTATAGACCCTCGGGGATCACCCCTCCACTTT. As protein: CASSIDPRGSPLHF.

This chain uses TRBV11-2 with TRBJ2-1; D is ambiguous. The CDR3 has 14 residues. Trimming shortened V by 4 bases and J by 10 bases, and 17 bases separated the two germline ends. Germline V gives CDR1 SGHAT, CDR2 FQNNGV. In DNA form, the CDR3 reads TGTGCCAGCAGCTCGTTAAAAGGACGGAGCGAGCAGTTCTTC. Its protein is CASSSLKGRSEQFF.

For the CDR3, the DNA is TGTGCCAGCAGCCAAGTTCGAAACACTGAAGCTTTCTTT. Amino acid sequence: CASSQVRNTEAFF. The J gene is TRBJ1-1, the V gene TRBV14; no definite D call. The CDR3 totals 13 residues. The V and J ends lost 1 base and 2 bases respectively, with 5 bases between them. Germline V CDR1 and CDR2: SGHDN, FVKESK.

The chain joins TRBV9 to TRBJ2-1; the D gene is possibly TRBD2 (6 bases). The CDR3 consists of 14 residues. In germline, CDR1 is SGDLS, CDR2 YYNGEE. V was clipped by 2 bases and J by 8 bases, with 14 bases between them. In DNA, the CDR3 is TGTGCCAGCAGCGTTACTAGCTCTTTTGATGAGCAGTTCTTC. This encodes CASSVTSSFDEQFF.

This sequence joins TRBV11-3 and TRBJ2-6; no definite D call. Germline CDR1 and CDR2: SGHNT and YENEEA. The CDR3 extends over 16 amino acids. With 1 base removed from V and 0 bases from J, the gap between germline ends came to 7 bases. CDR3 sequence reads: CASSLGPFSGANVLTF. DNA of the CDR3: TGTGCCAGCAGCTTAGGGCCATTCTCTGGGGCCAACGTCCTGACTTTC.

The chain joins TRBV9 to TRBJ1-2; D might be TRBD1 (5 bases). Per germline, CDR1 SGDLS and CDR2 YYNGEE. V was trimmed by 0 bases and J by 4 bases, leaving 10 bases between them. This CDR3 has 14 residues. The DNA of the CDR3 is TGTGCCAGCAGCGTAGGGGGCTCTACCTATGGCTACACCTTC. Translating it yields CASSVGGSTYGYTF. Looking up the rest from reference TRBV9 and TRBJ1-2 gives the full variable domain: DSGVTQTPKHLITATGQRVTLRCSPRSGDLSVYWYQQSLDQGLQFLIQYYNGEERAKGNILERFSAQQFPDLHSELNLSSLELGDSALYFCASSVGGSTYGYTFGSGTRLTVV.

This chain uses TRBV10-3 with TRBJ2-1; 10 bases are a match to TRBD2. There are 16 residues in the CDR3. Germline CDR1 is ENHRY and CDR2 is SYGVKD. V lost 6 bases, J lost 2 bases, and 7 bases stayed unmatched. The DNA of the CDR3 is TGTGCCATCAGAGGCGGTAGCGGGAGGCCCTACAATGAGCAGTTCTTC. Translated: CAIRGGSGRPYNEQFF.

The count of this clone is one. The CDR3 nucleotides read TGTGCCAGCAACAAACAGGGGGCCGGGTCTGAAGCTTTCTTT. This encodes CASNKQGAGSEAFF. The V and J genes are TRBV2 and TRBJ1-1; 9 nucleotides match TRBD1. CDR1 and CDR2 (germline): SNHLY, FYNNEI. V was pared by 7 bases and J by 6 bases, with 9 bases of the junction left unmatched. The CDR3 loop spans 14 amino acids.

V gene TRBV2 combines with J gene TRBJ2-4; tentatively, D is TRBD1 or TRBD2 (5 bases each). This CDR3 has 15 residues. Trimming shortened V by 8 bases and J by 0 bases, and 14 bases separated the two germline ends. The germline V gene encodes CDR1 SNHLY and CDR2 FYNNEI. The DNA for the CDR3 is TGTGCCAGCCTCGGGGAAAGGGGAGCCAAAAACATTCAGTACTTC. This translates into CASLGERGAKNIQYF.